The 30 T cell receptor beta chains listed next were all sequenced from one sample in a study of T cell repertoires in cytomegalovirus infection. From the reads, TCRdb called clonotypes with MiXCR, one entry per CDR3 protein. In the table there are approximately 500,000 distinct CDR3 sequences, around 11% of which are singletons. The specimen sequenced was PBMCs. The source of these receptors is a human donor in good health (CMV status not recorded). Some clones in this sample may be carry-over from other donors' samples.

This clonotype was counted at least ten times. The chain links TRBV11-3 to TRBJ2-1, with TRBD2 matching over 11 bases. The V gene's germline CDR1 is SGHNT and CDR2 YENEEA. There are 16 residues in the CDR3. Trimming cost V 4 bases and J 7 bases; bases outside gene matches: 9. The CDR3 sequence is CASSYSLAGGANEQFF. For the CDR3, the DNA is TGTGCCAGCAGCTATTCCCTAGCGGGAGGAGCAAATGAGCAGTTCTTC. The variable domain in full, with the rest retrieved from reference TRBV11-3 and TRBJ2-1, is EAGVVQSPRYKIIEKKQPVAFWCNPISGHNTLYWYLQNLGQGPELLIRYENEEAVDDSQLPKDRFSAERLKGVDSTLKIQPAELGDSAVYLCASSYSLAGGANEQFFGPGTRLTVL.

CDR3 sequence (DNA): TGCAGCGCTAAAAAAGAGCATAATTCACCCCTCCACTTT. It codes for CSAKKEHNSPLHF. The chain recombines TRBV29-1 with TRBJ1-6; no reliable D call. The CDR3 has 13 amino acids. The V end was cut by 7 bases, the J end by 5 bases, with 12 bases between. The germline V gene has CDR1 SQVTM and CDR2 ANQGSEA.

This clonotype has ten or more counts. The chain couples TRBV6-6 to TRBJ1-4; D is possibly TRBD1 (6 bases). Germline V gene lookup returns CDR1 MNHNY and CDR2 SVGAGI (reference sequence). CDR3 length: 14 amino acids. The germline V and J ends were trimmed by 2 bases and 10 bases, with 14 bases remaining between them. The chain's CDR3 is CASSYEGEVGKLFF. The CDR3 nucleotides are TGTGCCAGCAGTTACGAGGGGGAGGTCGGAAAACTGTTTTTT.

This clonotype was counted at least ten times. The chain recombines TRBV27 with TRBJ2-1; D remains ambiguous. CDR1 and CDR2 (germline): MNHEY, SMNVEV (reference sequence). The CDR3 spans 12 residues. V was shortened by 5 bases and J by 3 bases, with 5 bases between the two germline ends. CDR3 nucleotide sequence: TGTGCCAGCAGTAAAGGCTACAATGAGCAGTTCTTC. Its translation: CASSKGYNEQFF.

This clonotype came up many times. CDR3: CSARDWGQGSQPQHF. The CDR3 region has the DNA TGCAGTGCTAGAGATTGGGGGCAGGGGAGTCAGCCCCAGCATTTT. The chain employs TRBV20-1 and TRBJ1-5, with D perhaps matching TRBD1 (6 bases). Germline V gene data show CDR1 as DFQATT and CDR2 as SNEGSKA (reference sequence). The ends were cut back, 0 bases at V and 6 bases at J, with 15 bases in the middle. The CDR3 consists of 15 residues.

There are many counts of this clonotype. This chain connects TRBV9 to TRBJ1-5; TRBD1 aligns across 11 bases. Germline-derived CDR1 and CDR2 are SGDLS and YYNGEE. With V trimmed by 3 bases and J by 4 bases, 6 bases remained unmatched. The CDR3 has 16 amino acids. CDR3 nucleotide sequence: TGTGCCAGCAGCGAAACGGACAGGGGGCGGAATCAGCCCCAGCATTTT. This translates into CASSETDRGRNQPQHF.

The V gene is TRBV9, the J gene TRBJ1-2, with 8 bases identical to TRBD1. V was clipped by 4 bases and J by 3 bases; unmatched bases: 8. This CDR3 has 15 amino acids. Germline V gene lookup returns CDR1 SGDLS and CDR2 YYNGEE. CDR3 sequence reads: CASSIHDRGHYGYTF. Written as DNA, the CDR3 is TGTGCCAGCAGCATACACGACAGGGGCCACTATGGCTACACCTTC.

The chain joins TRBV29-1 to TRBJ2-7, with 7 bases identical to TRBD1. The germline gives CDR1 SQVTM, CDR2 ANQGSEA. This CDR3 is built from 13 residues. V shed 5 bases, J shed 2 bases, and the junction held 6 bases outside the gene matches. The CDR3 DNA is TGCAGCGTTCGGGACAGAACGACCTACGAGCAGTACTTC. This translates into CSVRDRTTYEQYF.

The rearrangement joins TRBV3-1 to TRBJ1-1, with D uncertain. Germline CDR1 is LGHDT and CDR2 is YNNKEL (reference sequence). The CDR3 extends over 12 amino acids. Trimming removed 1 base at V and 12 bases at J, with 12 bases between. CDR3 amino acids: CASSQGRTWTFF. For the CDR3, the DNA is TGTGCCAGCAGCCAAGGGAGGACGTGGACTTTCTTT.

The CDR3 nucleotides are TGTGCCAGCAGTGGGCCGACAGGGTTAAATCAGCCCCAGCATTTT. Encoded protein: CASSGPTGLNQPQHF. V and J are TRBV6-1 and TRBJ1-5, with 7 bases identical to TRBD1. J lost 4 bases, V lost 4 bases, and 7 bases had no gene match. The length of the CDR3 is 15 residues. Per the germline V gene, CDR1 is MNHNS and CDR2 is SASEGT.

The chain employs TRBV18 and TRBJ1-1; no definite D call. CDR3 length: 13 amino acids. The germline V gene has CDR1 KGHSH and CDR2 LQKENI. Between the trimmed V and J ends, which lost 2 bases and 2 bases, there was a span of 6 bases. The CDR3 region is CASSPSDNTEAFF. CDR3 nucleotide sequence: TGTGCCAGCTCACCATCAGACAACACTGAAGCTTTCTTT.

This clonotype occurred many times. The V gene is TRBV25-1, the J gene TRBJ2-5; D gene unclear. The V end lost 0 bases, the J end lost 0 bases, and 5 bases lay between the germline ends. The CDR3 is made up of 14 amino acids. Looked up from germline, CDR1 is MGHDK and CDR2 is SYGVNS. The CDR3 DNA reads TGTGCCAGCAGTGAATACAGAGACCAAGAGACCCAGTACTTC. Translated: CASSEYRDQETQYF.

This clonotype was counted many times. The V and J genes are TRBV10-3 and TRBJ2-1; 8 bases match TRBD2. This CDR3 contains 15 residues. Germline assignment: CDR1 ENHRY and CDR2 SYGVKD. Trimming took 2 bases from V and 4 from J; bases not matched to a gene: 4. In DNA, the CDR3 is TGTGCCATCAGTGAGATACTAGCGGATTACAATGAGCAGTTCTTC. Amino acids: CAISEILADYNEQFF.

This clonotype showed up many times. V is TRBV5-1 and J is TRBJ1-2; no clear D gene. Germline V gene data show CDR1 as SGHRS and CDR2 as YFSETQ. This CDR3 has 13 residues. Trimming removed 3 bases at V and 8 bases at J, with 14 bases between. CDR3 protein: CASSSTDLRGYTF. CDR3 nucleotides: TGCGCCAGCAGCTCCACGGATCTAAGAGGCTACACCTTC.

The chain links TRBV5-1 to TRBJ1-3; a weak D match, TRBD1 (6 bases). This CDR3 region has 17 residues. V lost 4 bases and J 0 bases, leaving 17 bases between the germline ends. Looked up from germline, CDR1 is SGHRS and CDR2 is YFSETQ. The CDR3 sequence: CASSTDSLGGSGNTIYF. CDR3 nucleotides: TGCGCCAGCAGCACGGACAGCCTAGGAGGCTCTGGAAACACCATATATTTT.

This clonotype was counted ten times or more. V and J are TRBV7-2 and TRBJ1-1; D uncertain. CDR1 is SGHTA and CDR2 is FQGNSA in the germline V gene. Trimming stripped 1 base from V and 4 bases from J, with 7 bases between. This CDR3 contains 13 residues. This CDR3 is CASSLDGFTEAFF. CDR3 nucleotide sequence: TGTGCCAGCAGCTTAGACGGCTTCACTGAAGCTTTCTTT.

CDR3 coding DNA: TGTGCCAGCAGCTTATCGACAGGGTGGGACTATGGCTACACCTTC. It translates to CASSLSTGWDYGYTF. V usage is TRBV7-9 and J usage is TRBJ1-2, with 7 nucleotides matching TRBD1. Germline V CDR1 and CDR2: SEHNR, FQNEAQ (reference sequence). After removal of 2 bases from V and 3 bases from J, the junction contained 6 bases not matched to a gene. The CDR3 totals 15 residues. The full variable domain, completed using reference TRBV7-9 and TRBJ1-2, is DTGVSQNPRHKITKRGQNVTFRCDPISEHNRLYWYRQTLGQGPEFLTYFQNEAQLEKSRLLSDRFSAERPKGSFSTLEIQRTEQGDSAMYLCASSLSTGWDYGYTFGSGTRLTVV.

This clonotype was recorded at least ten times. The chain couples TRBV20-1 to TRBJ2-7, with TRBD2 identical over 9 bases. The CDR3 contains 15 residues. The germline V gene encodes CDR1 DFQATT and CDR2 SNEGSKA (reference sequence). V dropped 3 bases and J dropped 4; count of bases not matched to a gene: 10. CDR3 DNA: TGCAGTGCTAGCTCACGAGGACTAGCGTCGTACGAGCAGTACTTC. Its translation: CSASSRGLASYEQYF.

Many counts were recorded for this clonotype. The rearrangement uses TRBV5-1 and TRBJ1-1, with D tentatively TRBD1 (5 bases). Trimming shortened V by 3 bases and J by 6 bases, and 15 bases separated the two germline ends. The CDR3 has 14 amino acids. The V gene's germline CDR1 is SGHRS and CDR2 YFSETQ. CDR3 amino acids: CASSSRGEMAEAFF. Written as DNA, the CDR3 is TGCGCCAGCAGCTCCCGGGGGGAAATGGCTGAAGCTTTCTTT.

This clonotype was detected only a few times. The V gene is TRBV6-9, the J gene TRBJ2-1; 9 nucleotides align to TRBD1. Per the germline V gene, CDR1 is MNHGY and CDR2 is SVAAGI. The CDR3 has 14 residues. V was pared by 11 bases and J by 0 bases, with 5 bases of the junction left unmatched. The CDR3 DNA sequence: TGTGCCCTTGACAGGGGGGGCTCCTACAATGAGCAGTTCTTC. It is translated as CALDRGGSYNEQFF.

This clonotype was seen ten or more times. The chain combines TRBV19 with TRBJ2-1, with TRBD1 identical over 7 bases. CDR1 is LNHDA and CDR2 is SQIVND in the germline V gene (reference sequence). This CDR3 is built from 14 residues. With V trimmed by 3 bases and J by 8 bases, 7 bases remained unmatched. The CDR3 loop reads CASSMDRWEHEQFF. CDR3 nucleotides: TGTGCCAGTAGTATGGACAGGTGGGAGCATGAGCAGTTCTTC. The whole variable domain, filled in from reference TRBV19 and TRBJ2-1, reads DGGITQSPKYLFRKEGQNVTLSCEQNLNHDAMYWYRQDPGQGLRLIYYSQIVNDFQKGDIAEGYSVSREKKESFPLTVTSAQKNPTAFYLCASSMDRWEHEQFFGPGTRLTVL.

This clonotype showed up many times. This chain joins TRBV5-4 and TRBJ1-4, with 8 nucleotides matching TRBD1. V trimming: 3 bases; J trimming: 0 bases; junction bases outside the gene matches: 13. The germline CDR1 and CDR2 sequences are SGHNT and YYREEE (reference sequence). The CDR3 length is 19 residues. The CDR3 region is CASSSMETGVIATNEKLFF. CDR3 DNA: TGTGCCAGCAGCTCGATGGAGACAGGGGTAATTGCAACTAATGAAAAACTGTTTTTT. The full variable domain, completed using reference TRBV5-4 and TRBJ1-4, is ETGVTQSPTHLIKTRGQQVTLRCSSQSGHNTVSWYQQALGQGPQFIFQYYREEENGRGNFPPRFSGLQFPNYSSELNVNALELDDSALYLCASSSMETGVIATNEKLFFGSGTQLSVL.

Details on this clonotype: A clone one base away is much larger, so this may be a read error. The chain carries TRBV7-9 and TRBJ2-1; TRBD1 is a possible D gene (5 bases). The DNA end lines up better with TRBJ2-7; the J call may be wrong. Germline CDR1 and CDR2: SEHNR and FQNEAQ (reference sequence). The CDR3 is 14 residues long. The DNA for the CDR3 is TGTGCCAGCACCACACTGTGGGGCAATAATGAGCAGTACTTC. Translated: CASTTLWGNNEQYF.

This clonotype showed up many times. The chain is built from TRBV7-8 and TRBJ2-1; 11 nucleotides agree with TRBD2. The germline CDR1 and CDR2 sequences are SGHVS and FQNEAQ. J was trimmed by 3 bases and V by 4 bases; bases with no gene match: 8. The CDR3 is made up of 17 amino acids. This CDR3 is CASSYGGLAEIYNEQFF. The DNA for the CDR3 is TGTGCCAGCAGCTATGGGGGACTAGCGGAGATCTACAATGAGCAGTTCTTC.

The sample holds many counts of this clonotype. This chain uses TRBV12-3 or TRBV12-4 with TRBJ2-7, with a possible D match to TRBD2 (6 bases). Trimming cost V 3 bases and J 7 bases, with 13 bases left between them. This CDR3 region has 13 residues. As DNA, the CDR3 is TGTGCCAGCAGTTTGGGCGGGGCAGGGGAGCAGTACTTC. Its translation is CASSLGGAGEQYF.

This clonotype has at least ten counts. The rearrangement joins TRBV7-3 to TRBJ1-1; 7 positions match TRBD1. The CDR3 sequence is 13 residues long. Germline V gene data show CDR1 as SGHTA and CDR2 as FQGTGA. V shed 7 bases and J 5 bases; nucleotides not matched to a gene: 7. The chain's CDR3 is CASTADRQTEAFF. CDR3 DNA sequence: TGTGCCAGCACTGCGGACAGGCAAACTGAAGCTTTCTTT.

This clonotype was recorded many times. The J gene is TRBJ1-1, the V gene TRBV12-3 or TRBV12-4, with D unresolved. The V and J ends lost 4 bases and 0 bases respectively, with 9 bases between them. The CDR3 is made up of 14 amino acids. CDR3 amino acids: CASSWARVNTEAFF. The CDR3 nucleotides are TGTGCCAGCAGTTGGGCCAGAGTGAACACTGAAGCTTTCTTT.

This clonotype was recorded at least ten times. The V and J genes are TRBV12-3 or TRBV12-4 and TRBJ2-3, with D uncertain. Deletions cut 4 bases from V and 3 bases from J, with 11 bases between. This CDR3 comprises 14 residues. The CDR3 DNA sequence: TGTGCCAGCAGTTCCCCCCCCGAAACAGATACGCAGTATTTT. It specifies CASSSPPETDTQYF.

This clonotype was counted many times. The rearrangement joins TRBV20-1 to TRBJ2-2; 13 positions match TRBD2. There are 17 residues in the CDR3. Germline trimming cut 0 bases from V and 6 bases from J; bases unmatched to any gene: 7. CDR1 DFQATT and CDR2 SNEGSKA come from the germline V gene (reference sequence). This CDR3 is CSARDPGTSGKAGELFF. The CDR3 bases are TGCAGTGCTAGAGATCCCGGGACTAGCGGGAAGGCCGGGGAGCTGTTTTTT.

This clonotype has ten or more counts. The chain combines TRBV7-2 with TRBJ2-1, with 9 bases lining up with TRBD2. V lost 0 bases to trimming and J lost 8 bases; unmatched junction nucleotides: 11. The CDR3 has 17 residues. Germline V gives CDR1 SGHTA, CDR2 FQGNSA. CDR3 DNA: TGTGCCAGCAGCTTAGCCCCTGGACTAGCGAAAGATGATGAGCAGTTCTTC. Translation gives CASSLAPGLAKDDEQFF.